This TCR beta chain was captured in a study of shared clonotypes between healthy human individuals. The donors were all Caucasian adults (living in Nashville, Tennessee). When samples were unsorted, 70 million to 95 million PBMCs were used for genomic DNA. Trimming pared 1 base from V and 0 bases from J, leaving 5 bases between. Germline V gene sequence: CDR1 SGHTA, CDR2 FQGNSA. The CDR3 contains 14 residues. Unsorted PBMC replicate PCRs drew on 300 ng DNA, representing some 32,000 T cell genomes. Authors' analysis steps: ImmunoSEQ gave junction-only sequences without quality scores, so filtering differed. The assay was immunoSEQ multiplex PCR, and TCRdb's table has in-frame clones only and misses some. V, J and clone size derive from that table, while D and trimming were established from the DNA sequence. The repertoire has approximately 470,000 clones, about 78% of them found once; the top ten carry 12%.

This clonotype was obtained from a woman aged 40 to 49 in good health. Some clones in this sample may be carry-over from other donors' samples. The specimen was PBMCs. This chain connects TRBV7-2 to TRBJ2-3; D remains ambiguous. The CDR3, as DNA: TGTGCCAGCAGCTTAGTGGCTAGCACAGATACGCAGTATTTT. It is translated as CASSLVASTDTQYF.